This is a list of T cell receptor beta chains from one sample in a study of human T cells and chemical hapten exposure. TCRdb re-called the RACE reads through MiXCR, storing one row per CDR3 protein. The sample yields fewer than 100,000 distinct CDR3 sequences, approximately 8.6% seen once. The specimen sequenced was whole blood. All receptors derive from a female donor in good health. Some clones in this sample may be carry-over from other donors' samples. Both conserved end residues are part of each CDR3. Each record gives: J gene, V gene, CDR3 protein.

TRBJ1-5	TRBV18	CASSPGVSRQPQHF
TRBJ2-2	TRBV10-3	CAIRNSGGALYTGELFF
TRBJ2-1	TRBV7-9	CASSLVYRRYNEQFF
TRBJ1-1	TRBV5-5	CASSFYYMNTEAFF
TRBJ1-5	TRBV2	CASTKADRGNQPQHF
TRBJ2-7	TRBV7-7	CASSKGLPGEQYF
TRBJ1-5	TRBV12-3/TRBV12-4	CASSLRGVFQPQHF
TRBJ2-1	TRBV20-1	CSARDLFERGLGNEQFF
TRBJ2-7	TRBV6-1	CASRQGVPYEQYF
TRBJ2-7	TRBV7-9	CASSLAREQYF
TRBJ2-3	TRBV13	CASSSYRADTQYF
TRBJ2-3	TRBV4-3	CASSLGLTTDTQYF
TRBJ2-7	TRBV5-1	CASSLVGGEQYF
TRBJ2-1	TRBV10-3	CAISGQGSNEQFF
TRBJ2-5	TRBV12-3/TRBV12-4	CASSSSRGIAATQYF
TRBJ1-1	TRBV12-3/TRBV12-4	CASSFSGSMNTEAFF
TRBJ2-1	TRBV6-2/TRBV6-3	CASTLPERDEQFF
TRBJ2-3	TRBV7-8	CASSLRDTTADTQYF
TRBJ2-5	TRBV20-1	CSARDINQETQYF
TRBJ1-1	TRBV5-1	CASSLMRNTEAFF
TRBJ1-2	TRBV20-1	CSSEGSNGYTF
TRBJ2-3	TRBV24-1	CATGGSGTDTQYF
TRBJ2-1	TRBV7-8	CASSHGQGYYNEQFF
TRBJ2-7	TRBV4-1	CASSRVPGAAWGEQYF
TRBJ1-1	TRBV2	CASSEWRDEAFF
TRBJ2-4	TRBV20-1	CSASWAARTKNIQYF
TRBJ1-1	TRBV6-5	CATRRGARAFF
TRBJ2-7	TRBV12-3/TRBV12-4	CASRSDREYEQYF
TRBJ2-7	TRBV20-1	CSAKDLDQQGPTDYEQYF
TRBJ1-5	TRBV29-1	CSVHRLAGTGGANQPQHF
TRBJ2-2	TRBV24-1	CATTGDRIGGTGELFF
TRBJ2-4	TRBV5-5	CASSLGPENIQYF
TRBJ2-2	TRBV4-2	CASSQDREGTNTGELFF
TRBJ2-3	TRBV6-1	CASSEGQGATDTQYF
TRBJ1-6	TRBV7-9	CASSLDSGQGGSPLHF
TRBJ1-5	TRBV29-1	CSVVFSTGGQPQHF
TRBJ2-3	TRBV29-1	CSVDGLAGGTDTQYF
TRBJ1-1	TRBV12-3/TRBV12-4	CASSARDRVTEAFF
TRBJ2-1	TRBV11-1	CASSTSVASYNEQFF
TRBJ2-3	TRBV25-1	CASLRSGTDTQYF
TRBJ1-6	TRBV6-8	CASSYTEGNSPLHF
TRBJ2-4	TRBV23-1	CASSYNRAFKNIQYF